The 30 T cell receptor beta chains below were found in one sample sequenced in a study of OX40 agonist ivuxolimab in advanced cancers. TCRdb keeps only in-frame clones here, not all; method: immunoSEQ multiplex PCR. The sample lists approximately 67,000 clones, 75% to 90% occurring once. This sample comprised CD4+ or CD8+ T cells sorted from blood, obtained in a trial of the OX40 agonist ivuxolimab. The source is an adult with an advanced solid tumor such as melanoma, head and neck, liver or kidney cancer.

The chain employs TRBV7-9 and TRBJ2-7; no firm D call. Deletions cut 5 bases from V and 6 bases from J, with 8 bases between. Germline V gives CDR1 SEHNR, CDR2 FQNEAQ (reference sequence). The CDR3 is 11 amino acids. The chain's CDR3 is CASSPLLEQYF. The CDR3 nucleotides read TGTGCCAGCAGCCCTCTTCTCGAGCAGTACTTC.

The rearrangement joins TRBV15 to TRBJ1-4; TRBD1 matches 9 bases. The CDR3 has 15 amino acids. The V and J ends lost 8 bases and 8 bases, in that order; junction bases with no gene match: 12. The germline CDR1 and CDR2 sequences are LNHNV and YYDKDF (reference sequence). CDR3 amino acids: CATQEPGTGNEKLFF. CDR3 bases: TGTGCCACCCAGGAGCCCGGGACAGGGAACGAAAAACTGTTTTTT.

CDR3 DNA: TGTGCCAGCTTCCGAGGGGGGGGCCCCAACACTGAAGCTTTCTTT. Encoded protein: CASFRGGGPNTEAFF. The chain links TRBV19 to TRBJ1-1, with D perhaps TRBD1 (6 bases). This CDR3 region has 15 residues. CDR1 is LNHDA, CDR2 SQIVND, per germline (reference sequence). V was cut by 9 bases and J by 2 bases, with 19 bases left in between.

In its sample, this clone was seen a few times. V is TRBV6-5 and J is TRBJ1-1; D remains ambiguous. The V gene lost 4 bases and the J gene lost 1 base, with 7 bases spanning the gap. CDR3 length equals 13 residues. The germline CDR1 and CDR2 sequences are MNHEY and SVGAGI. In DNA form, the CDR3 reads TGTGCCAGCAGTTGGAGGTCGAACACTGAAGCTTTCTTT. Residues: CASSWRSNTEAFF.

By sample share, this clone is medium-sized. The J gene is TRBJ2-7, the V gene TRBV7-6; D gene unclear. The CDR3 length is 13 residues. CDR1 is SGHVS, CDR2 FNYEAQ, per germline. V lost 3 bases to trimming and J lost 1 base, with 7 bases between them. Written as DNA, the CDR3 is TGTGCCAGCAGCTTGGCAGCTTCCTACGAGCAGTACTTC. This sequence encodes CASSLAASYEQYF.

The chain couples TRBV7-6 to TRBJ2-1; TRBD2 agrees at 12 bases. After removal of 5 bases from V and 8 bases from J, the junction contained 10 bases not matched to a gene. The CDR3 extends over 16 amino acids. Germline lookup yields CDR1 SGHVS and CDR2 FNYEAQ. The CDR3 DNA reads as TGTGCCAGCAGCCGCCCGCCTAGCGGGAGGGGAGATGAGCAGTTCTTC. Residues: CASSRPPSGRGDEQFF.

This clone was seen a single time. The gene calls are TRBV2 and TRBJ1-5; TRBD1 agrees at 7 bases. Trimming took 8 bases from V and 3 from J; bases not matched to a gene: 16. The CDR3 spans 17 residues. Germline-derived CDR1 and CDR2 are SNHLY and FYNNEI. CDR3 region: CASFKGAVGRVNQPQHF. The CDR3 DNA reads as TGTGCCAGCTTTAAGGGGGCAGTGGGGAGGGTCAATCAGCCCCAGCATTTT.

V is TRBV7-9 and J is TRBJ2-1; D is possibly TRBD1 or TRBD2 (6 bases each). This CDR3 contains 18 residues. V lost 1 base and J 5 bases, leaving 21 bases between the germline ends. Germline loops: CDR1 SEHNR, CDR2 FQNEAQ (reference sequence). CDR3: CASSLDLLEYRGDNEQFF. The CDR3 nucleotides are TGTGCCAGCAGCTTAGATCTTCTGGAGTATAGGGGGGACAATGAGCAGTTCTTC.

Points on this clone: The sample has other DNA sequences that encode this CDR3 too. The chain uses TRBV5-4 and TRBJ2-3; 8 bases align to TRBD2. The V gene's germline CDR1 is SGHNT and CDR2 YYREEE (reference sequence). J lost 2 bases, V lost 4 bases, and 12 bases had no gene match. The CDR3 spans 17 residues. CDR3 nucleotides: TGTGCCAGCAGCAACGCCGGGACTAGTGGGATCACAGATACGCAGTATTTT. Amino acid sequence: CASSNAGTSGITDTQYF.

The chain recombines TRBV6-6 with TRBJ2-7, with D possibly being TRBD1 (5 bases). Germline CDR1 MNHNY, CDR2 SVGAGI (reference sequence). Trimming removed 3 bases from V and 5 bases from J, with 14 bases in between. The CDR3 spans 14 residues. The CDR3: CASSYGTWGDEQYF. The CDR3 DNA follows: TGTGCCAGCAGTTATGGAACTTGGGGCGACGAGCAGTACTTC.

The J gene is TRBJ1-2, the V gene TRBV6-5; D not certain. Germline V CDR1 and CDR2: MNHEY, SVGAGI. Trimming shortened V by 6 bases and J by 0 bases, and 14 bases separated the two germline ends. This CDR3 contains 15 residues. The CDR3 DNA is TGTGCCAGCAGACGTGACCGAGAAGCTAACTATGGCTACACCTTC. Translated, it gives CASRRDREANYGYTF.

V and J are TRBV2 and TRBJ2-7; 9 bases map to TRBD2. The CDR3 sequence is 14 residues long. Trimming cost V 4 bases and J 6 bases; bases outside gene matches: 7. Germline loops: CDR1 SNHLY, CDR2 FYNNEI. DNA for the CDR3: TGTGCCAGCAGTGTTCTAGCGGGACTGGGCGAGCAGTACTTC. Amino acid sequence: CASSVLAGLGEQYF.

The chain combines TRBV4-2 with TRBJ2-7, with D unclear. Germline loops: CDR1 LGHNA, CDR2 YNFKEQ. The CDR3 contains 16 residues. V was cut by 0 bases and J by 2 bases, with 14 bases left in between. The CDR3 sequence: CASSQEMSPQTYEQYF. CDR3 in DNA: TGTGCCAGCAGCCAAGAAATGTCCCCTCAAACCTACGAGCAGTACTTC.

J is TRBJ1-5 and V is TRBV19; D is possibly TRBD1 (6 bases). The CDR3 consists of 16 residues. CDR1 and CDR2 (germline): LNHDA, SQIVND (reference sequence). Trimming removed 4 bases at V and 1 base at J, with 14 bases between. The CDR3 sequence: CASSSIQGDSNQPQHF. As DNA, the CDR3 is TGTGCCAGTAGTAGTATACAGGGAGACAGCAATCAGCCCCAGCATTTT.

The CDR3 loop is CASSLGPGLAHEQYF. CDR3 DNA sequence: TGTGCCAGCAGCTTAGGGCCCGGACTAGCGCACGAGCAGTACTTC. The genes are TRBV11-3 and TRBJ2-7, with 9 bases identical to TRBD2. The length of the CDR3 is 15 residues. V dropped 1 base and J dropped 5; count of bases not matched to a gene: 6. CDR1 and CDR2 from the germline V gene are SGHNT and YENEEA.

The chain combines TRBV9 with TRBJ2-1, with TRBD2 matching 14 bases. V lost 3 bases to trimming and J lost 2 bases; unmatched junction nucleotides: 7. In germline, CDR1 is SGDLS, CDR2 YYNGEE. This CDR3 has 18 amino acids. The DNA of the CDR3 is TGTGCCAGCAGCGAGCGGACTAGCGGGAGGAGTACCTACAATGAGCAGTTCTTC. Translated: CASSERTSGRSTYNEQFF.

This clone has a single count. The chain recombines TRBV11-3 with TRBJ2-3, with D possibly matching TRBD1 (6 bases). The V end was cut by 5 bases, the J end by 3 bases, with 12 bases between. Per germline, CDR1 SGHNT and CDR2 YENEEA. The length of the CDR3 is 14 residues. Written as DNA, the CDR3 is TGTGCCAGCAGCGTCGGACAGTCAACAGATACGCAGTATTTT. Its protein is CASSVGQSTDTQYF.

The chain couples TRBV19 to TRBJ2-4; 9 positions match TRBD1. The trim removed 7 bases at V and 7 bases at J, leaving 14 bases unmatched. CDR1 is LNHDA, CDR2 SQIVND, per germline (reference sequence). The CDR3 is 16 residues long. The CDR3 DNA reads TGTGCCAGTACCAACCTTCCTCCGGGACAGGGTAACATTCAGTACTTC. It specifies CASTNLPPGQGNIQYF.

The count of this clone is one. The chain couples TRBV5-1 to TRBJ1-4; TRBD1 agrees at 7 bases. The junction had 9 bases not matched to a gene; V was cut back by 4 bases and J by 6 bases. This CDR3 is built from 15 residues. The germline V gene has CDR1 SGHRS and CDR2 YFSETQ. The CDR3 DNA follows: TGCGCCAGCAGCGTACGACAGGGATGGGATGAAAAACTGTTTTTT. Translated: CASSVRQGWDEKLFF.

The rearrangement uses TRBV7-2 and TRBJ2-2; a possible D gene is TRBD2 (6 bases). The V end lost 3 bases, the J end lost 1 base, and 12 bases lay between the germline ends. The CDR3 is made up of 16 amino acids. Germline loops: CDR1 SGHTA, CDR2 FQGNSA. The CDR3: CASSFGPGLNTGELFF. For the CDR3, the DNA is TGTGCCAGCAGCTTCGGTCCGGGACTGAACACCGGGGAGCTGTTTTTT.

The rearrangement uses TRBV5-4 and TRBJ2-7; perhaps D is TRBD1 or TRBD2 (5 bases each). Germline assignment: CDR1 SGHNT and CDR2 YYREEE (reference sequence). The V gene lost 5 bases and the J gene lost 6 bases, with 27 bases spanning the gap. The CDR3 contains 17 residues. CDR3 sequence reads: CASRGESGRVVSSEQYF. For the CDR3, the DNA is TGTGCCAGCAGGGGCGAAAGCGGCAGGGTAGTTTCGAGCGAGCAGTACTTC.

CDR3 amino acids: CASSMTRGRTATNEKLFF. The CDR3 DNA reads as TGTGCCAGTAGTATGACCCGGGGACGGACCGCAACTAATGAAAAACTGTTTTTT. This chain joins TRBV19 and TRBJ1-4, with D perhaps matching TRBD1 (5 bases). This CDR3 comprises 18 residues. The V end was cut by 3 bases, the J end by 0 bases, with 17 bases between. CDR1 LNHDA and CDR2 SQIVND come from the germline V gene (reference sequence).

The CDR3 region has the DNA TGTGCCACCAGCAGGCAATCAACGTCGGAGCCCCAGCATTTT. Translating gives CATSRQSTSEPQHF. The genes are TRBV15 and TRBJ1-5; D is undetermined. Trimming cost V 3 bases and J 8 bases, with 14 bases left between them. This CDR3 region has 14 residues. Per the germline V gene, CDR1 is LNHNV and CDR2 is YYDKDF (reference sequence).

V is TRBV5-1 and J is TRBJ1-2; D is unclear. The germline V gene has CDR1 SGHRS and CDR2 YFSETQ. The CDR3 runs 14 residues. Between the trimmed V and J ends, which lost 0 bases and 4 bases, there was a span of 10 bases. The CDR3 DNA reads TGCGCCAGCAGCTTGGATGTGGGTGCCTATGGCTACACCTTC. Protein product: CASSLDVGAYGYTF.

The CDR3 DNA is TGTGCCAGCAGCCCGAGTATAAATGGAGCGGGGTCGACAGATACGCAGTATTTT. Encoded protein: CASSPSINGAGSTDTQYF. The rearrangement links TRBV5-4 to TRBJ2-3, with 7 bases matching TRBD2. Looked up from germline, CDR1 is SGHNT and CDR2 is YYREEE (reference sequence). The trim removed 4 bases at V and 3 bases at J, leaving 17 bases unmatched. The length of the CDR3 is 18 residues.

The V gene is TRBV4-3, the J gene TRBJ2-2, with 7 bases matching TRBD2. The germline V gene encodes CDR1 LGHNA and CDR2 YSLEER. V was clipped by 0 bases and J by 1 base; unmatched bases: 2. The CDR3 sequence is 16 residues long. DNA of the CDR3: TGCGCCAGCAGCCAAGATCCGGGGGGGAACACCGGGGAGCTGTTTTTT. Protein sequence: CASSQDPGGNTGELFF.

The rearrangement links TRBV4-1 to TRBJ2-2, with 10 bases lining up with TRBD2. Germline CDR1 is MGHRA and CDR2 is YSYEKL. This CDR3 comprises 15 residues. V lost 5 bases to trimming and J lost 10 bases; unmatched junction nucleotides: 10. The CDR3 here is CASSTRTSGWVELFF. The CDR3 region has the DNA TGCGCCAGCAGCACTCGGACTAGCGGTTGGGTGGAGCTGTTTTTT.

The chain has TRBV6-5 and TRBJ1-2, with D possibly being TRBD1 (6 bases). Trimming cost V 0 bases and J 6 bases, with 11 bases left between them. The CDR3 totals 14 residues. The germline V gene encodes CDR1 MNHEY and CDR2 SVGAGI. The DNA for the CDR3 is TGTGCCAGCAGTTACTCGCAGGGGCTGGATGGCTACACCTTC. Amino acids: CASSYSQGLDGYTF.

The CDR3 reads CASSFLPGQGAGEQYF. The CDR3 bases are TGCGCCAGCAGCTTCCTCCCGGGACAGGGGGCTGGCGAGCAGTACTTC. This chain links TRBV5-1 with TRBJ2-7; 12 positions agree with TRBD1. Per the germline V gene, CDR1 is SGHRS and CDR2 is YFSETQ. The length of the CDR3 is 16 residues. Unmatched junction bases numbered 9, after V lost 2 bases and J lost 6 bases.

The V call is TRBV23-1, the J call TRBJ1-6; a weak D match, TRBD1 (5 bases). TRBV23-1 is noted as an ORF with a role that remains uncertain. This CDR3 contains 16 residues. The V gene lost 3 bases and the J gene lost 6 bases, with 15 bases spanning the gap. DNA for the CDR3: TGCGCCAGCAGTCATCGGGGGAGATATTCTAATTCACCCCTCCACTTT. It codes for CASSHRGRYSNSPLHF.